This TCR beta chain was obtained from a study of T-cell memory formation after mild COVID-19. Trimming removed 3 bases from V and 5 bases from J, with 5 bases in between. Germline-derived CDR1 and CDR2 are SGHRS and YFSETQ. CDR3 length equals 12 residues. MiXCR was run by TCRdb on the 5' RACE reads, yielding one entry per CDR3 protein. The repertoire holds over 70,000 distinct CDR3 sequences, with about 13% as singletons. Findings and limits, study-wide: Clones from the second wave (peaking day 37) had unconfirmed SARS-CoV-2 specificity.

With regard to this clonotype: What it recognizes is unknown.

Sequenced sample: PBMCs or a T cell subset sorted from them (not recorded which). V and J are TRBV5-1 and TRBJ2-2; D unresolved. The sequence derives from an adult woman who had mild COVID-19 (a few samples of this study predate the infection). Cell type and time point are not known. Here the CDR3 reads CASSSITGELFF. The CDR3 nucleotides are TGCGCCAGCAGCTCCATAACCGGGGAGCTGTTTTTT.